The 9 T cell receptor beta chains reported below all come from one sample, sequenced in a study of cytomegalovirus exposure and HLA in healthy donors. The PCR used 60 Vbeta and 13 Jbeta primers. Produced via immunoSEQ multiplex PCR; TCRdb's table is partial and in-frame only. The profile shows nearly 200,000 clones, roughly four fifths of them singletons. Sequencing input: PBMCs. These receptors all stem from a boy between 2 and 10 years old in good health and CMV-seronegative.

This chain uses TRBV10-3 with TRBJ2-4; possible D gene TRBD1, 5 bases. The CDR3 sequence is 14 residues long. V shed 8 bases and J shed 1 base, with 12 bases lying between them. Germline V gives CDR1 ENHRY, CDR2 SYGVKD. The CDR3 spells CAIGPGLAKNIQYF. Written as DNA, the CDR3 is TGTGCCATCGGGCCAGGGCTCGCCAAAAACATTCAGTACTTC.

V usage is TRBV5-1 and J usage is TRBJ2-6; 8 bases match TRBD2. CDR1 and CDR2 from the germline V gene are SGHRS and YFSETQ. Germline trimming cut 0 bases from V and 4 bases from J; bases unmatched to any gene: 6. This CDR3 region has 17 residues. CDR3 in amino acids: CASSLDGTRVGANVLTF. DNA of the CDR3: TGCGCCAGCAGCTTGGATGGGACTAGGGTCGGGGCCAACGTCCTGACTTTC.

The chain recombines TRBV11-2 with TRBJ2-5; 12 bases line up with TRBD2. The junction had 6 bases not matched to a gene; V was cut back by 0 bases and J by 7 bases. This CDR3 spans 16 amino acids. The germline CDR1 and CDR2 sequences are SGHAT and FQNNGV. CDR3 bases: TGTGCCAGCAGCTTAGAAGCTAGCGGGGGGGCCGTGACCCAGTACTTC. This encodes CASSLEASGGAVTQYF.

A word on this clone: The junction departs from germline at one end; a sequencing error may be responsible. The chain carries TRBV7-9 and TRBJ2-7, with 10 positions matching TRBD1. Per the germline V gene, CDR1 is SEHNR and CDR2 is FQNEAQ (reference sequence). The length of the CDR3 is 16 residues. The CDR3 here is CSSSPFGTGASYEQYF. The CDR3 nucleotides are TGTTCCAGCAGCCCCTTCGGGACAGGGGCCTCCTACGAGCAGTACTTC.

The gene calls are TRBV6-6 and TRBJ2-7; D is perhaps TRBD1 (6 bases). The CDR3 has 14 amino acids. Per germline, CDR1 MNHNY and CDR2 SVGAGI (reference sequence). Trimming removed 7 bases at V and 5 bases at J, with 18 bases between. The CDR3 DNA reads as TGTGCCAGCATCGGGCAGGGGCCTGGCCACGAGCAGTACTTC. Translation gives CASIGQGPGHEQYF.

The chain links TRBV5-8 to TRBJ2-3; weak D call: TRBD2 (8 bases). CDR3 size: 14 residues. The V end was cut by 0 bases, the J end by 11 bases, with 16 bases between. In germline, CDR1 is SGHTS, CDR2 YDEGEE. The CDR3 is CASSLGQTGTRQYF. Written as DNA, the CDR3 is TGTGCCAGCAGCTTGGGGCAGACAGGGACTAGGCAGTATTTT.

This clone came up once. This chain joins TRBV7-6 and TRBJ1-2; 10 nucleotides align to TRBD1. Germline assignment: CDR1 SGHVS and CDR2 FNYEAQ. The CDR3 is 13 amino acids. J gave up 8 bases and V 4 bases, and 4 bases lay outside the gene matches. The CDR3 reads CASSSGTGVGYTF. The CDR3 bases are TGTGCCAGCAGCTCCGGGACAGGGGTCGGCTACACCTTC.

The chain is built from TRBV19 and TRBJ1-5; TRBD1 agrees at 7 bases. The V gene end was trimmed by 6 bases and the J gene end by 7 bases; junction bases not matched to a gene: 9. The length of the CDR3 is 14 residues. The germline V gene has CDR1 LNHDA and CDR2 SQIVND (reference sequence). CDR3 in amino acids: CASRRRQGSQPQHF. CDR3 DNA sequence: TGTGCCAGTAGAAGACGACAGGGTAGCCAGCCCCAGCATTTT.

The V call is TRBV7-2, the J call TRBJ2-7; 9 bases are a match to TRBD1. After removal of 1 base from V and 4 bases from J, the junction contained 8 bases not matched to a gene. Looked up from germline, CDR1 is SGHTA and CDR2 is FQGNSA. The CDR3 loop spans 16 amino acids. In DNA, the CDR3 is TGTGCCAGCAGCTTAGTTCGGACAGGGGTCGGGTACGAGCAGTACTTC. It codes for CASSLVRTGVGYEQYF. Supplemented by reference TRBV7-2 and TRBJ2-7, the full variable domain reads GAGVSQSPSNKVTEKGKDVELRCDPISGHTALYWYRQSLGQGLEFLIYFQGNSAPDKSGLPSDRFSAERTGGSVSTLTIQRTQQEDSAVYLCASSLVRTGVGYEQYFGPGTRLTVT.